Sequencing of this TCR beta chain was carried out in a study of blood T cell repertoires in COVID-19. TCRdb's table, derived via immunoSEQ multiplex PCR, lists solely in-frame clones and lacks some. The table has around 140,000 clones, 75% to 90% seen once. Trimming shortened V by 5 bases and J by 3 bases, and 11 bases separated the two germline ends. The CDR3 length is 14 residues. The V gene's germline CDR1 is KGHSH and CDR2 LQKENI. The receptor was derived from an older man who had recovered from COVID-19. This chain uses TRBV18 with TRBJ2-1, with no clear D. The specimen sequenced was peripheral blood. The CDR3 protein is CASSSRSLYNEQFF. The CDR3, as DNA: TGTGCCAGCTCATCTCGGAGTCTCTACAATGAGCAGTTCTTC.